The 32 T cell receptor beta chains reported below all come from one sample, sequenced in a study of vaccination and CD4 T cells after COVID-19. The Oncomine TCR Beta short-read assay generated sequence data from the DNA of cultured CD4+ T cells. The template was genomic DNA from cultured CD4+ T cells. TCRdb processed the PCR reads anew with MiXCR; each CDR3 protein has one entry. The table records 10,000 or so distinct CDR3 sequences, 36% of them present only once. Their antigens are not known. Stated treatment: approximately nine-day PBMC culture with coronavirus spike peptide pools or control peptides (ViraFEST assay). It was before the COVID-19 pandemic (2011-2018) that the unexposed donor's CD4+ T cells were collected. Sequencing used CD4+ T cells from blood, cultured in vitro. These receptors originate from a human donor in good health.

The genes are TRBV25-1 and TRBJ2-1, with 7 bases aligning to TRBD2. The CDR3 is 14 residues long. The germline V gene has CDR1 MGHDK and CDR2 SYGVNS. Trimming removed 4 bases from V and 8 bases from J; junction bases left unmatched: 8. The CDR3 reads CASSARGGSYEQFF. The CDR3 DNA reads TGTGCCAGCAGTGCCCGGGGCGGGAGCTATGAGCAGTTCTTC.

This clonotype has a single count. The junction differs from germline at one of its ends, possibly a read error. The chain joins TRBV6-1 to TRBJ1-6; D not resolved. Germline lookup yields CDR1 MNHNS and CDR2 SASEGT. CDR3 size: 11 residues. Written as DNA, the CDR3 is TGTGCCAGCAGGGGCTCGGGAGGCTATACGTTT. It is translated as CASRGSGGYTF.

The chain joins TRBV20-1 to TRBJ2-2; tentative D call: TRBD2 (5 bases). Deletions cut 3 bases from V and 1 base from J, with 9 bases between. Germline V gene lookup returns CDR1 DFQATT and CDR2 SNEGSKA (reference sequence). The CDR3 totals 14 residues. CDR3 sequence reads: CSASFAGNTGELFF. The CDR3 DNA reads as TGCAGTGCTAGTTTCGCGGGGAACACCGGGGAGCTGTTTTTT.

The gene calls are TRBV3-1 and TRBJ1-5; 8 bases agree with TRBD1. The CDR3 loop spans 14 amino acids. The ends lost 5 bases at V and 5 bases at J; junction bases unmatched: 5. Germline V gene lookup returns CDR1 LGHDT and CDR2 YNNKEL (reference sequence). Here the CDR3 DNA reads TGTGCCAGCAGCTCCGACAGGGGATATCAGCCCCAGCATTTT. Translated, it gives CASSSDRGYQPQHF.

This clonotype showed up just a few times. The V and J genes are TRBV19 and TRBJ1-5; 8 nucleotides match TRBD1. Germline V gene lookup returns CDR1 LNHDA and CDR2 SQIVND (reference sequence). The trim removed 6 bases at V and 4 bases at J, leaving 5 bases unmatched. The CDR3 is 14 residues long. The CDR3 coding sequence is TGTGCCAGTAGCCCACAGGGGGGGAATCAGCCCCAGCATTTT. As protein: CASSPQGGNQPQHF.

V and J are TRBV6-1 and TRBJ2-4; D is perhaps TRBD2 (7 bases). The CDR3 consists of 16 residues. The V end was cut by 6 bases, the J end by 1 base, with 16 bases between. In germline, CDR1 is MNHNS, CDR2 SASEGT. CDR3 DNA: TGTGCCAGCAGCCTCAAGGGGAGGGGGGCCAAAAACATTCAGTACTTC. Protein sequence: CASSLKGRGAKNIQYF.

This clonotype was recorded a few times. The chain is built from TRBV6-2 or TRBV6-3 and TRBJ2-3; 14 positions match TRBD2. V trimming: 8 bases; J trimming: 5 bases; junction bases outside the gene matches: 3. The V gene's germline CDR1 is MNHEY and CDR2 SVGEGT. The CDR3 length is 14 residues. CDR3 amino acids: CASRLAGGQDTQYF. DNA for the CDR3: TGTGCCAGCCGACTAGCGGGAGGGCAAGATACGCAGTATTTT.

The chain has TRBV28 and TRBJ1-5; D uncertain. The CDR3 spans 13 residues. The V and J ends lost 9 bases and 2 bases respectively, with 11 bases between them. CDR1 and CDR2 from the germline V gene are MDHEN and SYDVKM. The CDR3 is CASTSPGNQPQHF. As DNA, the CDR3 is TGTGCCAGTACGTCTCCGGGCAATCAGCCCCAGCATTTT.

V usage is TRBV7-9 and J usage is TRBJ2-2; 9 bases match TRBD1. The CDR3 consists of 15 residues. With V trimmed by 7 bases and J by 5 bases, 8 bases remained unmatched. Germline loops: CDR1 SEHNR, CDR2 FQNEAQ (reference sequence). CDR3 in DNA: TGTGCCAGCAACCTCGGGACAGGGTGGACCGGGGAGCTGTTTTTT. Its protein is CASNLGTGWTGELFF.

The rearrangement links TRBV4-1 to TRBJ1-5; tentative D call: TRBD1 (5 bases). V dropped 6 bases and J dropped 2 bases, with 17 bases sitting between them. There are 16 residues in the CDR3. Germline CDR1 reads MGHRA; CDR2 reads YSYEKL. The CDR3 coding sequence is TGCGCCAGCAGTGGAGGACGGGGCTTTGGCAATCAGCCCCAGCATTTT. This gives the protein CASSGGRGFGNQPQHF.

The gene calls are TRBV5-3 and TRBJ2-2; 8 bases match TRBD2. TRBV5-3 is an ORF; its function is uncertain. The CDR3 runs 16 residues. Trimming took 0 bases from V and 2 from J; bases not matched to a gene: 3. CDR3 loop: CARSLEVAGNTGELFF. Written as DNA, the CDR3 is TGTGCCAGAAGCTTGGAAGTAGCGGGAAACACCGGGGAGCTGTTTTTT.

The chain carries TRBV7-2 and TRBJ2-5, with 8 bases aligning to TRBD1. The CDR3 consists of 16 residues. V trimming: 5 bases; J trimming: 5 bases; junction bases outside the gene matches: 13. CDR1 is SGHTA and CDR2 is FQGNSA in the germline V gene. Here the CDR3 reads CASSPAAQGVTETQYF. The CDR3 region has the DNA TGTGCCAGCAGCCCCGCCGCACAGGGGGTCACCGAGACCCAGTACTTC.

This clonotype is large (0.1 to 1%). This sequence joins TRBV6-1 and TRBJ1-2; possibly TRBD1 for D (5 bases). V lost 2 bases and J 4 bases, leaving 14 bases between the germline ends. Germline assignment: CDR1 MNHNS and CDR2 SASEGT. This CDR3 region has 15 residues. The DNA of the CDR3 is TGTGCCAGCAGTGAAAGTTTGGGACGGAGCTATGGCTACACCTTC. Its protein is CASSESLGRSYGYTF.

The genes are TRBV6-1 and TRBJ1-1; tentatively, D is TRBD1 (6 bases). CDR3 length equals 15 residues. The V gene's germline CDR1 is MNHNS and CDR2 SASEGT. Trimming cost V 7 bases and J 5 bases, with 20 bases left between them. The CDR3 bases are TGTGCCAGCAACCCCCTCCGCCGGGGGGCAACTGAAGCTTTCTTT. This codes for CASNPLRRGATEAFF.

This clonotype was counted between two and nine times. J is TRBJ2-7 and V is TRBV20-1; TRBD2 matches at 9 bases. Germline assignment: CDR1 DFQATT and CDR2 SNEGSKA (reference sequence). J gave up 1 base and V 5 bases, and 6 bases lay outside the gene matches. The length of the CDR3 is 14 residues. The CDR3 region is CSAFSGSNSYEQYF. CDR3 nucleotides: TGCAGTGCTTTTAGCGGGAGCAATTCCTACGAGCAGTACTTC.

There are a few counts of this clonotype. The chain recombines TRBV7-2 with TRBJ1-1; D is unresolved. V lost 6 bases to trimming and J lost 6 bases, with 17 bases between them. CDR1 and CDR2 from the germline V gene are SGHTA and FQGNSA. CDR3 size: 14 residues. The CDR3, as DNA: TGTGCCAGCAGACTAAAGGGAATATCCGCTGAAGCTTTCTTT. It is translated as CASRLKGISAEAFF.

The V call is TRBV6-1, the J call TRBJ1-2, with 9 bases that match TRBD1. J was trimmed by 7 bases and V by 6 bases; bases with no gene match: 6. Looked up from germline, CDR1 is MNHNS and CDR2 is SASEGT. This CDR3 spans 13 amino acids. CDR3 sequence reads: CASREQGALGYTF. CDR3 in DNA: TGTGCCAGCAGGGAACAGGGGGCGCTTGGCTACACCTTC.

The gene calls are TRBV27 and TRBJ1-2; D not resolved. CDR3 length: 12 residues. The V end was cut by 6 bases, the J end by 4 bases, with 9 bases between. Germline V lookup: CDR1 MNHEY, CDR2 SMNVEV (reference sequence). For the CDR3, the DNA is TGTGCCAGCAGGGGGTCGGCCTATGGCTACACCTTC. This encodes CASRGSAYGYTF.

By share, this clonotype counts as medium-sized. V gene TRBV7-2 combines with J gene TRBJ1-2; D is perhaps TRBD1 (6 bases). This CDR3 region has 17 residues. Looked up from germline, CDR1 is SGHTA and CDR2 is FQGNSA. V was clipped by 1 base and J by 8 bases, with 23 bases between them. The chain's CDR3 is CASSLVSSAGGGGGYTF. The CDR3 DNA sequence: TGTGCCAGCAGCTTAGTGAGCTCGGCAGGAGGGGGGGGCGGCTACACCTTC. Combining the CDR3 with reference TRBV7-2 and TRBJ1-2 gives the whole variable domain GAGVSQSPSNKVTEKGKDVELRCDPISGHTALYWYRQSLGQGLEFLIYFQGNSAPDKSGLPSDRFSAERTGGSVSTLTIQRTQQEDSAVYLCASSLVSSAGGGGGYTFGSGTRLTVV.

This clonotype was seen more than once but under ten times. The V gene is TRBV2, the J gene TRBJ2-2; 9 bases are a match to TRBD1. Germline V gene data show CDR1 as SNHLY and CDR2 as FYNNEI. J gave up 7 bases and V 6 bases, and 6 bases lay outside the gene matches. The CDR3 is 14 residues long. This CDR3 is CASRPGTGYGELFF. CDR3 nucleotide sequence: TGTGCCAGCAGGCCCGGGACAGGGTACGGGGAGCTGTTTTTT.

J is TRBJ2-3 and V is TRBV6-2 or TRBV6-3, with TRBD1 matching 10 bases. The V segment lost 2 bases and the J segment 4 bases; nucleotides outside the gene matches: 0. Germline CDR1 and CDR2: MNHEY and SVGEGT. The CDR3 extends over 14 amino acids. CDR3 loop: CASSYGTGADTQYF. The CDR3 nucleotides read TGTGCCAGCAGTTACGGGACAGGGGCAGATACGCAGTATTTT.

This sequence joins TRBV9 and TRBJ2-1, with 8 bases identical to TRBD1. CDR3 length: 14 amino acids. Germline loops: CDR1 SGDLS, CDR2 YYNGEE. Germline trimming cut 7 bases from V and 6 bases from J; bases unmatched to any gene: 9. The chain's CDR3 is CASGPGQASNEQFF. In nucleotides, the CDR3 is TGTGCCAGCGGACCGGGACAGGCCTCCAATGAGCAGTTCTTC.

Written as DNA, the CDR3 is TGTGCCAGCAGCCGACGACCTCCCGCGTACGAGCAGTACTTC. Translated: CASSRRPPAYEQYF. The V gene is TRBV5-5, the J gene TRBJ2-7; D gene ambiguous. This CDR3 comprises 14 residues. The germline gives CDR1 SGHKS, CDR2 YYEKEE (reference sequence). Trimming took 4 bases from V and 4 from J, leaving 15 bases between them.

CDR3 sequence reads: CASSPSGAYEQYF. CDR3 nucleotides: TGTGCCAGCTCACCATCAGGGGCCTACGAGCAGTACTTC. V usage is TRBV18 and J usage is TRBJ2-7; perhaps TRBD1 as D (6 bases). Deletions cut 2 bases from V and 2 bases from J, with 7 bases between. The CDR3 totals 13 residues. Germline V gene sequence: CDR1 KGHSH, CDR2 LQKENI.

For the CDR3, the DNA is TGTGCCAGCAGCTTAGCGGCGGGAGGGCTCCTTATTGAGCAGTTCTTC. Residues: CASSLAAGGLLIEQFF. V is TRBV7-2 and J is TRBJ2-1, with TRBD2 matching over 9 bases. From germline, CDR1 is SGHTA and CDR2 FQGNSA. The CDR3 is made up of 16 amino acids. J gave up 9 bases and V 0 bases, and 9 bases lay outside the gene matches.

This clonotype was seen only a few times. The CDR3 loop is CASSHPGYEQYF. The DNA for the CDR3 is TGTGCCAGCAGTCACCCAGGCTACGAGCAGTACTTC. The chain combines TRBV27 with TRBJ2-7; D is undetermined. Trimming took 5 bases from V and 3 from J, leaving 8 bases between them. Germline-derived CDR1 and CDR2 are MNHEY and SMNVEV (reference sequence). The CDR3 extends over 12 amino acids.

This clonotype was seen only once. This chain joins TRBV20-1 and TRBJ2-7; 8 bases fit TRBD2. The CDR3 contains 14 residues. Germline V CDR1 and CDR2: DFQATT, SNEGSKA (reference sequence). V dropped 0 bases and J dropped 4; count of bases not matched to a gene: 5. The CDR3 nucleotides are TGCAGTGCTAGAGATAGCGTAGCGGGGTACGAGCAGTACTTC. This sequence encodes CSARDSVAGYEQYF.

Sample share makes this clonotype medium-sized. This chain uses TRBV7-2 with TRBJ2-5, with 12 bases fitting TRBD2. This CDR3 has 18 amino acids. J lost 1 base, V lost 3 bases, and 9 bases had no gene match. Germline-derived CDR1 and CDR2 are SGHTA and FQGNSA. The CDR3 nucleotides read TGTGCCAGCAGCTTTCGACTAGCGGGAGCGGGGGCCCAAGAGACCCAGTACTTC. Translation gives CASSFRLAGAGAQETQYF.

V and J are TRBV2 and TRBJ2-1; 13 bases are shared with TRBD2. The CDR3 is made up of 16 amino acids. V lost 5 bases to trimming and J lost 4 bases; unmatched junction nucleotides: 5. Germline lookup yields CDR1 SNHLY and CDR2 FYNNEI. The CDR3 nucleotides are TGTGCCAGCAGTTTACTAGCGGGAGGGCCGTACAATGAGCAGTTCTTC. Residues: CASSLLAGGPYNEQFF.

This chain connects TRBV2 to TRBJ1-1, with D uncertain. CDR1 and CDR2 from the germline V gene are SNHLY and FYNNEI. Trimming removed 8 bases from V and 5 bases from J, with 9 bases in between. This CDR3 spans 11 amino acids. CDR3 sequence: CASGRITEAFF. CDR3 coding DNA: TGTGCCAGCGGTAGGATAACTGAAGCTTTCTTT.

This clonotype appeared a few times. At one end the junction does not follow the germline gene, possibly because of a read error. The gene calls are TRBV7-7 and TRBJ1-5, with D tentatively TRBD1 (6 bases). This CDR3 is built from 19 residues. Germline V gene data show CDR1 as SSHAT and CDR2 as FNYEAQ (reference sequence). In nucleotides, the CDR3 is TGTGCTAGCAGCTTAGCCCCTATGACAGGATCCTATAGCAATCAGCCCCAGCATTTT. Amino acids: CASSLAPMTGSYSNQPQHF. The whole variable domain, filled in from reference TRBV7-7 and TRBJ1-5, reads GAGVSQSPRYKVTKRGQDVTLRCDPISSHATLYWYQQALGQGPEFLTYFNYEAQPDKSGLPSDRFSAERPEGSISTLTIQRTEQRDSAMYRCASSLAPMTGSYSNQPQHFGDGTRLSIL.

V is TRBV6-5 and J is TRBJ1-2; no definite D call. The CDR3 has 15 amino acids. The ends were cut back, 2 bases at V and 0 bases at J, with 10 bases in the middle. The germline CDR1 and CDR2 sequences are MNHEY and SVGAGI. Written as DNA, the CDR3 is TGTGCCAGCAGTTACGGTGGCGCCTCTAACTATGGCTACACCTTC. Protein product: CASSYGGASNYGYTF.